This T cell receptor beta chain was profiled in a study of immune cell composition in non-small cell lung cancer. The normal lung sample lay at least 3 cm, and maximally far, from the tumour. The CDR3 spans 15 residues. J gave up 7 bases and V 6 bases, and 12 bases lay outside the gene matches. Germline V gives CDR1 MNHEY, CDR2 SVGAGI. This clone was found once. The repertoire was sequenced with immunoSEQ multiplex PCR; TCRdb's copy has only in-frame clones and lacks some. The sample records around 1,900 clones, around four fifths being singletons. Specimen: non-adjacent lung tissue. The receptor comes from a human donor with non-small cell lung cancer. The gene calls are TRBV6-5 and TRBJ2-7, with TRBD2 matching over 10 bases. For the CDR3, the DNA is TGTGCCAGCAGAGCTCTAGCGGGAGTAGTGAATGAGCAGTACTTC. This translates into CASRALAGVVNEQYF.